This TCR beta chain originates from a study of T cells in Graves' hyperthyroidism and ophthalmopathy. General study findings and limits: Model output signaled ophthalmopathy a median roughly six months ahead of onset. Blood also contained most expanded thyroid clonotypes above 0.001.

This clonotype occurred a few times. The antigen is undetermined. Uncontrolled infections, other autoimmune diseases, pregnancy or lactation led to exclusion of patients. Each diagnosis drew on symptoms, thyroxine, TRAb, thyroid ultrasound and orbital computed tomography findings. The investigators amplified TCR beta CDR3 regions from RNA transcripts. HTBI primers drove first-round RT-PCR of the TCR CDR3. One entry per CDR3 protein, called by TCRdb with MiXCR from the multiplex PCR reads. The repertoire holds about 600,000 distinct CDR3 sequences, about 14% seen once, with roughly 6.9% in the top ten. Looked up from germline, CDR1 is MNHEY and CDR2 is SVGEGT. The CDR3 spans 19 residues. Trimming removed 2 bases from V and 10 bases from J; junction bases left unmatched: 19.

The chain joins TRBV6-2 or TRBV6-3 to TRBJ1-6, with TRBD1 identical over 8 bases. Material: blood. This receptor was obtained from a woman between 18 and 29 years old with Graves' ophthalmopathy. The CDR3 sequence is CASSYTKRARGRSGSPLHF. The CDR3 DNA is TGTGCCAGCAGTTACACCAAAAGGGCCAGGGGGCGTTCAGGCTCACCCCTCCACTTT.